This TCR beta chain was sequenced in a study of blood T cell repertoires in COVID-19. Looking at the study overall: COVID-19 samples, acute and convalescent, were from the United States, Italy and Spain. Nucleic acid was either cDNA or gDNA, and it came from T cells, B-cell-depleted T cells, or PBMCs.

Authors' analysis steps: The assay estimated nucleated cells by amplifying reference gene primers. This table comes from immunoSEQ multiplex PCR, and its TCRdb copy is limited to in-frame clones, with some not included. Clonal size and the V and J genes are those of that table, whereas D and trimming came from the DNA. The repertoire holds 140,000 or so clones, with 80% to 90% as singletons. The CDR3 has 14 amino acids. Trimming took 1 base from V and 4 from J, leaving 12 bases between them. Per germline, CDR1 SGHRS and CDR2 YFSETQ. This clonotype was obtained from a man between 60 and 70 years old with active or convalescent COVID-19. The chain carries TRBV5-1 and TRBJ2-7, with D unresolved. The sequencing input was peripheral blood. CDR3 sequence: CASSLRLASYEQYF. In DNA form, the CDR3 reads TGCGCCAGCAGCTTGAGACTCGCGTCTTACGAGCAGTACTTC.